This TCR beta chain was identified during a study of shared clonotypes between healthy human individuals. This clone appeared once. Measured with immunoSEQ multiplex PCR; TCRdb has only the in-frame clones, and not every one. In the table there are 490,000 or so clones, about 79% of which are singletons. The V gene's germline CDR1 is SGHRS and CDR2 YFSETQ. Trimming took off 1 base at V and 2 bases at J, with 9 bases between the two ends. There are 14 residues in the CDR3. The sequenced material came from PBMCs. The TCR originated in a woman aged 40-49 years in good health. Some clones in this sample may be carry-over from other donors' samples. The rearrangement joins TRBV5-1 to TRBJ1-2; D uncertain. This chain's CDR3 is CASSLRAGNYGYTF. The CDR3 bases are TGCGCCAGCAGCTTGAGGGCCGGCAACTATGGCTACACCTTC.